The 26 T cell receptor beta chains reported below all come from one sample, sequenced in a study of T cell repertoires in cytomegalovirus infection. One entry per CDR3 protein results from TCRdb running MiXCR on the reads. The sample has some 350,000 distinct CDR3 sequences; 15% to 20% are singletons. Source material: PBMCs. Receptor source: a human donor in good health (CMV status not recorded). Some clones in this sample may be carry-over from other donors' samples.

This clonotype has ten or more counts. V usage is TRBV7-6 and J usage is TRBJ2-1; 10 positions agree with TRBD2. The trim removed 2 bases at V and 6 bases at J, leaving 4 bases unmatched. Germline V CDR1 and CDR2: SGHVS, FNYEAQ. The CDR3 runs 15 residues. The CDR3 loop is CASSLLAGVANEQFF. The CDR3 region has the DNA TGTGCCAGCAGCTTACTAGCGGGAGTGGCCAATGAGCAGTTCTTC. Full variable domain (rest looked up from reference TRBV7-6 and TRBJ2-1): GAGVSQSPRYKVTKRGQDVALRCDPISGHVSLYWYRQALGQGPEFLTYFNYEAQQDKSGLPNDRFSAERPEGSISTLTIQRTEQRDSAMYRCASSLLAGVANEQFFGPGTRLTVL.

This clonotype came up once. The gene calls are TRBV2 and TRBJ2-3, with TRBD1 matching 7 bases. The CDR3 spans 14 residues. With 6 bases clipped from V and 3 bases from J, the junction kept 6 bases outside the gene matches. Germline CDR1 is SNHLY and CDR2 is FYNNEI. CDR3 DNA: TGTGCCAGCAGAGGGGACAGAATAACAGATACGCAGTATTTT. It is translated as CASRGDRITDTQYF.

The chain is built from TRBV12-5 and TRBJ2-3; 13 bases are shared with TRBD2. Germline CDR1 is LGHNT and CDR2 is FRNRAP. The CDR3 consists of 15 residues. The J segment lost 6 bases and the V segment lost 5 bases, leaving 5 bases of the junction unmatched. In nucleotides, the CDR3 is TGTGCTAGTGGTCGACTAGCGGGAGGAGGGGATACGCAGTATTTT. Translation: CASGRLAGGGDTQYF.

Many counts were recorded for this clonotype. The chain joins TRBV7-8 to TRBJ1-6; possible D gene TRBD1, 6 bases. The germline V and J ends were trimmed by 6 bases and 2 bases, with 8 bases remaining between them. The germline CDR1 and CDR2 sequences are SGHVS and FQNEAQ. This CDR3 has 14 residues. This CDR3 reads CASSGGPYNSPLHF. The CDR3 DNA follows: TGTGCCAGCAGTGGGGGGCCCTATAATTCACCCCTCCACTTT.

DNA of the CDR3: TGTGCCAGCAGTGACCTGGCGGGCGGGAATGAGCAGTTCTTC. This encodes CASSDLAGGNEQFF. V and J are TRBV6-4 and TRBJ2-1, with TRBD2 as a possible D gene (5 bases). Germline loops: CDR1 MRHNA, CDR2 SNTAGT. The ends were cut back, 2 bases at V and 7 bases at J, with 12 bases in the middle. This CDR3 is 14 amino acids long.

CDR3 nucleotides: TGTGCCAGCAGTTACCAGAGTGGTGAGCAGTTCTTC. Protein sequence: CASSYQSGEQFF. The chain carries TRBV6-6 and TRBJ2-1; D unclear. Germline V gene sequence: CDR1 MNHNY, CDR2 SVGAGI (reference sequence). CDR3 length: 12 residues. V was trimmed by 2 bases and J by 9 bases, leaving 8 bases between them.

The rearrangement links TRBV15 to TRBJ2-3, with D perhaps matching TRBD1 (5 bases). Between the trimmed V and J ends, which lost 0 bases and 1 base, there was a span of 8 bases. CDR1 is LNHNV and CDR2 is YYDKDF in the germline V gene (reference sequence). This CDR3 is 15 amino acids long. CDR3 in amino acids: CATSRDGARTDTQYF. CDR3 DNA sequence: TGTGCCACCAGCAGAGATGGGGCTCGCACAGATACGCAGTATTTT.

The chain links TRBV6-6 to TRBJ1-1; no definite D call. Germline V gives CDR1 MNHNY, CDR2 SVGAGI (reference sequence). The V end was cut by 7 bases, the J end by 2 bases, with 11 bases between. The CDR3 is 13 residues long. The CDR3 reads CASKESINTEAFF. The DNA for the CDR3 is TGTGCCAGCAAGGAGTCCATCAACACTGAAGCTTTCTTT.

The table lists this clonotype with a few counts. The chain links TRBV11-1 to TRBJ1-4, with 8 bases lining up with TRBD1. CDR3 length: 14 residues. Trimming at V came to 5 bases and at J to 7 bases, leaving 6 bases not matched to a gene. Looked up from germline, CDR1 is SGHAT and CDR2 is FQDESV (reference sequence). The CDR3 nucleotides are TGTGCCAGCAGCGAATCGACAGGGGCTGAAAAACTGTTTTTT. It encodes CASSESTGAEKLFF. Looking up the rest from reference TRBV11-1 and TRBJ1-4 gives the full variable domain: EAEVAQSPRYKITEKSQAVAFWCDPISGHATLYWYRQILGQGPELLVQFQDESVVDDSQLPKDRFSAERLKGVDSTLKIQPAELGDSAMYLCASSESTGAEKLFFGSGTQLSVL.

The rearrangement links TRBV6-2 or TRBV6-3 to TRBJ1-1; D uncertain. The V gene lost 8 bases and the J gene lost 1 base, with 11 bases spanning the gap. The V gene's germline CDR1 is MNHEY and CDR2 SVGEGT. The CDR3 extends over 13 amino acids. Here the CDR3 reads CASRKRQNTEAFF. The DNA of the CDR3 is TGTGCCAGCCGAAAACGACAGAACACTGAAGCTTTCTTT.

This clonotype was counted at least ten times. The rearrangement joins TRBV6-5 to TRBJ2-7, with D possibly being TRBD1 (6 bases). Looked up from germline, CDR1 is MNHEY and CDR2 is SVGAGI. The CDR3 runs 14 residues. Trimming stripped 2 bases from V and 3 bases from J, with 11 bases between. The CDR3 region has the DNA TGTGCCAGCAGTTACGACAGGTATCTCTACGAGCAGTACTTC. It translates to CASSYDRYLYEQYF.

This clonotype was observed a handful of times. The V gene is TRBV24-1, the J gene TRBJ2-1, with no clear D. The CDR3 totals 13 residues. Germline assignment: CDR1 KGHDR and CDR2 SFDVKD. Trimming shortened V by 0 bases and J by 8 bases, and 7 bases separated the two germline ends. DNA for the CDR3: TGTGCCACCAGTGATTTGACAGTCGATGAGCAGTTCTTC. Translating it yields CATSDLTVDEQFF.

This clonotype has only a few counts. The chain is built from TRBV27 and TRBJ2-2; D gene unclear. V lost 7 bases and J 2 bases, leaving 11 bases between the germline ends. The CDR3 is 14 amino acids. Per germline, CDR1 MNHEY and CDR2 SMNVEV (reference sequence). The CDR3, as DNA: TGTGCCAGCACCATCGGGCCAAACACCGGGGAGCTGTTTTTT. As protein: CASTIGPNTGELFF.

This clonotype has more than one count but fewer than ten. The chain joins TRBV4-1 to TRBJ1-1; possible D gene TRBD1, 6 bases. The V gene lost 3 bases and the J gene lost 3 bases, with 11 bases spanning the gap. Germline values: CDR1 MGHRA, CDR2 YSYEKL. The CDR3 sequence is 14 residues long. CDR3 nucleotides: TGCGCCAGCAGCCAGCCCAACAGGGACACTGAAGCTTTCTTT. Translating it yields CASSQPNRDTEAFF.

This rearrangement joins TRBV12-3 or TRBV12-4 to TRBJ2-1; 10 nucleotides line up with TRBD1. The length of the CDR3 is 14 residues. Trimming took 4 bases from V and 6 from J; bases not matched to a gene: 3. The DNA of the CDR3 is TGTGCCAGCAGTTCGGGACAGGGGACCAATGAGCAGTTCTTC. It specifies CASSSGQGTNEQFF.

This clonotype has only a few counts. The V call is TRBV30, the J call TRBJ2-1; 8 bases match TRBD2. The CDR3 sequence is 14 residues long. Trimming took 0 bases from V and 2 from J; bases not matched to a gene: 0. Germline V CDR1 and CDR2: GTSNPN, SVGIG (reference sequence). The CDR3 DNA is TGTGCCTGGAGTGTAGCGGGGGCCTACAATGAGCAGTTCTTC. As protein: CAWSVAGAYNEQFF.

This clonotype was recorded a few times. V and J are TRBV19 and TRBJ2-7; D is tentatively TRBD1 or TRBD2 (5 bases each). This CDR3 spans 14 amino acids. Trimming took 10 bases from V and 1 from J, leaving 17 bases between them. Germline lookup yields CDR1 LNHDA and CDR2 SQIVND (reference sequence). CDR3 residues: CATSGRRDSYEQYF. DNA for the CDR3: TGTGCCACCTCGGGACGGAGAGATTCCTACGAGCAGTACTTC.

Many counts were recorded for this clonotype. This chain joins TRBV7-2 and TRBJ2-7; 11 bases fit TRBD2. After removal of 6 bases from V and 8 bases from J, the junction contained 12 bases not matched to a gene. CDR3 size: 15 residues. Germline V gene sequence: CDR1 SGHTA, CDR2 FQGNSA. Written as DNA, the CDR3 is TGTGCCAGCAGGGGTTGGGGACTAGCGGCCACGCAGCAGTACTTC. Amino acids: CASRGWGLAATQQYF. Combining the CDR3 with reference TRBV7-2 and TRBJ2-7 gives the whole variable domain GAGVSQSPSNKVTEKGKDVELRCDPISGHTALYWYRQSLGQGLEFLIYFQGNSAPDKSGLPSDRFSAERTGGSVSTLTIQRTQQEDSAVYLCASRGWGLAATQQYFGPGTRLTVT.

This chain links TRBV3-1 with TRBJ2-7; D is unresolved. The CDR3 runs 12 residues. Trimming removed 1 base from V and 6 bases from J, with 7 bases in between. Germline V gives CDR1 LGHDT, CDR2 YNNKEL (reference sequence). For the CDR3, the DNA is TGTGCCAGCAGCCAAGTAGGCTCCGAGCAGTACTTC. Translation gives CASSQVGSEQYF.

The CDR3 region has the DNA TGTGCCAGTAGTATAGGTACAGGGCCCTACAGCTCCTACAATGAGCAGTTCTTC. This sequence encodes CASSIGTGPYSSYNEQFF. This rearrangement joins TRBV19 to TRBJ2-1; TRBD1 might be the D (6 bases). The length of the CDR3 is 18 residues. CDR1 is LNHDA, CDR2 SQIVND, per germline (reference sequence). The V and J ends lost 1 base and 0 bases respectively, with 16 bases between them.

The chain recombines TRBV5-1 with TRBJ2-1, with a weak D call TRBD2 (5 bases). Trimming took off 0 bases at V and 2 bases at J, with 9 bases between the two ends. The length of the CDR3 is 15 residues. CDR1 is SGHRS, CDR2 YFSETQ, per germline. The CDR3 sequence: CASSLGLTTYNEQFF. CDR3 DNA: TGCGCCAGCAGCTTGGGACTAACAACCTACAATGAGCAGTTCTTC.

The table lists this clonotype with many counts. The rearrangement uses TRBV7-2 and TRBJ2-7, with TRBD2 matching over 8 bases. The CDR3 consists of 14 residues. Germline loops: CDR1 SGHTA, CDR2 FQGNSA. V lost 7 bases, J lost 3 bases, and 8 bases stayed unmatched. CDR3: CASMPAGGYYEQYF. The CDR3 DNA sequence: TGTGCCAGCATGCCGGCGGGGGGTTACTACGAGCAGTACTTC.

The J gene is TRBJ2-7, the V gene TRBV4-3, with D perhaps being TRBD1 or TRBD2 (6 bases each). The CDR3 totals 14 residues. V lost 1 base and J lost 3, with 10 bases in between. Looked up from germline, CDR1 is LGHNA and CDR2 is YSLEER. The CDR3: CASSQAGADYEQYF. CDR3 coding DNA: TGCGCCAGCAGCCAAGCGGGGGCAGACTACGAGCAGTACTTC.

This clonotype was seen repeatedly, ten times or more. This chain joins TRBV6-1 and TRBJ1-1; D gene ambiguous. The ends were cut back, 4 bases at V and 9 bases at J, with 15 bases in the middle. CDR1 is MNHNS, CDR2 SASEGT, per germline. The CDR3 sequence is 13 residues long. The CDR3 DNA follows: TGTGCCAGCAGTGTCCCGACTGACCCCCAAGCTTTCTTT. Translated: CASSVPTDPQAFF.

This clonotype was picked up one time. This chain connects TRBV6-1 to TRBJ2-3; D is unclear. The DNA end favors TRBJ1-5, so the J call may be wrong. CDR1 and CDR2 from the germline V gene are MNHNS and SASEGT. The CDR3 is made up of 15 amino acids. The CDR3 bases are TGTGCCAGCAGTGAAGCGCTGGGAGAAGTAGATACGCAGCATTTT. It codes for CASSEALGEVDTQHF.

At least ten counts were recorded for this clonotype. CDR3 sequence (DNA): TGTGCCAGCAGCTTAGCATCGACTAGCAGAGAGACCCAGTACTTC. Its translation: CASSLASTSRETQYF. The chain carries TRBV7-8 and TRBJ2-5; 7 bases agree with TRBD2. The ends lost 0 bases at V and 4 bases at J; junction bases unmatched: 5. The CDR3 is made up of 15 amino acids. Germline V gene data show CDR1 as SGHVS and CDR2 as FQNEAQ.